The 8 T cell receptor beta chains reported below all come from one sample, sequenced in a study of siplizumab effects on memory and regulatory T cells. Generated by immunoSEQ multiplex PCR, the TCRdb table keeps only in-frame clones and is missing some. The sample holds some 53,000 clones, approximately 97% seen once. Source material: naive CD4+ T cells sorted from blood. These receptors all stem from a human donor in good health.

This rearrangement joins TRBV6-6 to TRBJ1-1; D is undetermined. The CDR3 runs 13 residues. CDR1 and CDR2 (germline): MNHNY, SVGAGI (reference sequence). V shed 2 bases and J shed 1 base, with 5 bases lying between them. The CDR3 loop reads CASSYERNTEAFF. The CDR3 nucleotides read TGTGCCAGCAGTTACGAACGGAACACTGAAGCTTTCTTT.

CDR3 DNA: TGTGCCAGCAGCCTAAACTCAGTCAGTACGCAGTATTTT. As protein: CASSLNSVSTQYF. V gene TRBV7-3 combines with J gene TRBJ2-3, with no clear D. The CDR3 contains 13 residues. Germline V gives CDR1 SGHTA, CDR2 FQGTGA. The V end lost 5 bases, the J end lost 8 bases, and 14 bases lay between the germline ends.

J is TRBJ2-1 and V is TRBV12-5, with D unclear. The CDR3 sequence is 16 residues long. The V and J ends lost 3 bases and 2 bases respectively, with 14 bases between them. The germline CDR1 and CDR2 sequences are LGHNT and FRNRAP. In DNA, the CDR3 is TGTGCTAGTGGTTTCGCCCCGGCAACGACCTACAATGAGCAGTTCTTC. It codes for CASGFAPATTYNEQFF.

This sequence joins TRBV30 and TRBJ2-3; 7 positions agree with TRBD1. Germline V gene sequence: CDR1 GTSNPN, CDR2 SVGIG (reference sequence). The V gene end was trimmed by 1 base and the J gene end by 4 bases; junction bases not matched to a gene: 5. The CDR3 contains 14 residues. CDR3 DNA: TGTGCCTGGAGTGGACAGGGAAACGCAGATACGCAGTATTTT. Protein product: CAWSGQGNADTQYF.

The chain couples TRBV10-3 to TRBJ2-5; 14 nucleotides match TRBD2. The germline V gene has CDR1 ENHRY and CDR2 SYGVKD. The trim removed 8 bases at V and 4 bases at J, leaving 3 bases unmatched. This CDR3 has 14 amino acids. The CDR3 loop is CAIAGTSGRETQYF. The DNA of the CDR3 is TGTGCCATCGCCGGGACTAGCGGGAGAGAGACCCAGTACTTC.

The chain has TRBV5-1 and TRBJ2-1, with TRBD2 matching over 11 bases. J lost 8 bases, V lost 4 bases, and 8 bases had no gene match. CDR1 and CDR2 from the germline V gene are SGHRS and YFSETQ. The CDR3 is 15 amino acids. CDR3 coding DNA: TGCGCCAGCAGCACCACTAGCGGGAGCTCCTATGAGCAGTTCTTC. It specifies CASSTTSGSSYEQFF.

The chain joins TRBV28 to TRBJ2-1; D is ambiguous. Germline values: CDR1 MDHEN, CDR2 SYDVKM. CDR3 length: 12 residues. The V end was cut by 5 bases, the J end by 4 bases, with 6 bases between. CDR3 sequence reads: CASSLGYNEQFF. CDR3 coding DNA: TGTGCCAGCAGTCTGGGGTACAATGAGCAGTTCTTC.

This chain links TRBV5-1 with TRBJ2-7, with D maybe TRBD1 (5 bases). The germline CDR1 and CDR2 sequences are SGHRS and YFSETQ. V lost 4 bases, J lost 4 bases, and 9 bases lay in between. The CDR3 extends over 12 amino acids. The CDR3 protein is CASSPQGYEQYF. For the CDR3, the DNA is TGCGCCAGCAGCCCCCAGGGATACGAGCAGTACTTC.